This passage covers 24 T cell receptor beta chains from one sample sequenced in a study of OX40 agonist ivuxolimab in advanced cancers. Clones were read by immunoSEQ multiplex PCR, and TCRdb kept only the in-frame ones, dropping some. The sample carries 100,000 to 150,000 clones, about 90% recorded once. The sample consisted of CD4+ or CD8+ T cells sorted from blood, taken in a trial of the OX40 agonist ivuxolimab. The receptors were gathered from an adult with an advanced solid tumor such as melanoma, head and neck, liver or kidney cancer.

The V call is TRBV19, the J call TRBJ2-5; 9 bases are shared with TRBD1. The better agreement between TRBJ2-7 and the DNA end casts doubt on the J call. The CDR3 runs to 14 residues. The germline V gene has CDR1 LNHDA and CDR2 SQIVND (reference sequence). The CDR3 coding sequence is TGTGCCAGTAGTCCCCGACAGGGGGACTACGAGCAGTACTTC. Translated: CASSPRQGDYEQYF.

The genes are TRBV18 and TRBJ2-2; 8 bases fit TRBD2. Germline trimming cut 1 base from V and 1 base from J; bases unmatched to any gene: 5. CDR3 length: 17 amino acids. Germline lookup yields CDR1 KGHSH and CDR2 LQKENI. The CDR3 nucleotides read TGTGCCAGCTCACCACAGTACGGGGGGGAGAACACCGGGGAGCTGTTTTTT. This encodes CASSPQYGGENTGELFF.

The CDR3 bases are TGTGCCAGCAGTTCCAGACTGACGAGGGGGGCTGAAGCTTTCTTT. Protein: CASSSRLTRGAEAFF. The rearrangement uses TRBV6-6 and TRBJ1-1, with D possibly being TRBD1 (6 bases). V was clipped by 4 bases and J by 6 bases, with 18 bases between them. The CDR3 extends over 15 amino acids. Germline CDR1 and CDR2: MNHNY and SVGAGI (reference sequence).

This chain links TRBV19 with TRBJ2-4; D might be TRBD2 (6 bases). The ends were cut back, 10 bases at V and 1 base at J, with 14 bases in the middle. CDR3 length equals 14 residues. Germline V gene data show CDR1 as LNHDA and CDR2 as SQIVND (reference sequence). As DNA, the CDR3 is TGTGCCACCCAAACTCGGGGGGCCAAAAACATTCAGTACTTC. Translated: CATQTRGAKNIQYF. Full variable domain (outside the CDR3, taken from reference TRBV19 and TRBJ2-4): DGGITQSPKYLFRKEGQNVTLSCEQNLNHDAMYWYRQDPGQGLRLIYYSQIVNDFQKGDIAEGYSVSREKKESFPLTVTSAQKNPTAFYLCATQTRGAKNIQYFGAGTRLSVL.

The chain uses TRBV30 and TRBJ1-1; TRBD1 aligns across 8 bases. The CDR3 covers 15 residues. V lost 3 bases to trimming and J lost 2 bases; unmatched junction nucleotides: 8. The germline gives CDR1 GTSNPN, CDR2 SVGIG (reference sequence). The CDR3, as DNA: TGTGCCTGGAGCTACGGGGACAGGAGAAACACTGAAGCTTTCTTT. This encodes CAWSYGDRRNTEAFF.

This chain uses TRBV5-1 with TRBJ2-3; D might be TRBD1 (6 bases). Per the germline V gene, CDR1 is SGHRS and CDR2 is YFSETQ. There are 14 residues in the CDR3. V shed 4 bases and J shed 1 base, with 10 bases lying between them. CDR3 protein: CASSGQSGTDTQYF. For the CDR3, the DNA is TGCGCCAGCAGCGGACAGAGCGGCACAGATACGCAGTATTTT.

This rearrangement joins TRBV5-1 to TRBJ2-3; no reliable D call. V shed 0 bases and J shed 2 bases, with 10 bases lying between them. Looked up from germline, CDR1 is SGHRS and CDR2 is YFSETQ. The CDR3 length is 15 residues. CDR3 DNA: TGCGCCAGCAGCTTGGTTGGTACTTACACAGATACGCAGTATTTT. Protein product: CASSLVGTYTDTQYF.

This chain connects TRBV28 to TRBJ2-2; the D is unclear. The CDR3 is 12 residues long. Per the germline V gene, CDR1 is MDHEN and CDR2 is SYDVKM. Between the trimmed V and J ends, which lost 3 bases and 3 bases, there was a span of 2 bases. CDR3: CASSLDTGELFF. The CDR3 region has the DNA TGTGCCAGCAGTTTGGACACCGGGGAGCTGTTTTTT.

This chain uses TRBV7-8 with TRBJ2-7; tentatively, D is TRBD1 (6 bases). The CDR3 covers 13 residues. Germline CDR1 is SGHVS and CDR2 is FQNEAQ. V was trimmed by 6 bases and J by 9 bases, leaving 18 bases between them. The CDR3 loop is CASSSDRETGQYF. The CDR3 region has the DNA TGTGCCAGCAGTTCTGACAGAGAGACAGGGCAGTACTTC.

The chain combines TRBV9 with TRBJ2-3, with TRBD2 matching over 11 bases. The V gene end was trimmed by 4 bases and the J gene end by 6 bases; junction bases not matched to a gene: 4. CDR1 SGDLS and CDR2 YYNGEE come from the germline V gene. The CDR3 extends over 14 amino acids. CDR3 region: CASSPGTSGDTQYF. In DNA, the CDR3 is TGTGCCAGCAGCCCGGGGACTAGCGGCGATACGCAGTATTTT.

The chain employs TRBV5-1 and TRBJ1-5; D possibly corresponds to TRBD1 (6 bases). The CDR3 length is 14 residues. V gave up 2 bases and J gave up 5 bases, with 11 bases separating them. CDR1 and CDR2 (germline): SGHRS, YFSETQ. The CDR3 sequence: CASSLQGRDQPQHF. The CDR3 DNA sequence: TGCGCCAGCAGCTTACAGGGTCGGGATCAGCCCCAGCATTTT.

The gene calls are TRBV5-1 and TRBJ2-2; D gene unclear. The CDR3 runs 16 residues. CDR1 is SGHRS, CDR2 YFSETQ, per germline. V shed 0 bases and J shed 0 bases, with 9 bases lying between them. CDR3 protein: CASSLAVFANTGELFF. The DNA for the CDR3 is TGCGCCAGCAGCTTGGCGGTCTTCGCGAACACCGGGGAGCTGTTTTTT.

The CDR3 loop is CASSGQGPSNQPQHF. The DNA for the CDR3 is TGTGCCAGCAGTGGACAGGGACCTAGCAATCAGCCCCAGCATTTT. J is TRBJ1-5 and V is TRBV6-1, with 7 bases fitting TRBD1. Germline CDR1 is MNHNS and CDR2 is SASEGT. This CDR3 contains 15 residues. J gave up 0 bases and V 4 bases, and 3 bases lay outside the gene matches.

For this clone: Its ends do not fully match the called genes, so a read error is possible. The rearrangement joins TRBV29-1 to TRBJ1-2; D is unresolved. CDR1 is SQVTM, CDR2 ANQGSEA, per germline. There are 11 residues in the CDR3. CDR3 nucleotides: TGCAGCGTTGAGTCAGGCTATGGCCACACCTTC. It codes for CSVESGYGHTF.

The chain joins TRBV7-6 to TRBJ2-1, with a tentative D call TRBD2 (5 bases). CDR3 length: 14 amino acids. CDR1 and CDR2 from the germline V gene are SGHVS and FNYEAQ. Trimming stripped 5 bases from V and 5 bases from J, with 13 bases between. The CDR3 nucleotides are TGTGCCAGCAGCCGGGGTAGGCTTAACAATGAGCAGTTCTTC. Its translation: CASSRGRLNNEQFF.

The chain is built from TRBV9 and TRBJ2-3; unclear D gene. Germline CDR1 SGDLS, CDR2 YYNGEE. With 4 bases removed from V and 0 bases from J, the gap between germline ends came to 12 bases. The CDR3 spans 15 residues. CDR3: CASSFMSRSTDTQYF. The CDR3, as DNA: TGTGCCAGCAGCTTCATGTCCCGTAGCACAGATACGCAGTATTTT.

The chain couples TRBV9 to TRBJ2-5, with a tentative D call TRBD1 (5 bases). Trimming shortened V by 1 base and J by 1 base, and 11 bases separated the two germline ends. Germline V gives CDR1 SGDLS, CDR2 YYNGEE. The CDR3 totals 15 residues. For the CDR3, the DNA is TGTGCCAGCAGCGTACTAGGGGCGGTCCAAGAGACCCAGTACTTC. Translation gives CASSVLGAVQETQYF.

This clone was recorded once. This chain joins TRBV28 and TRBJ2-1; 8 positions match TRBD1. After removal of 2 bases from V and 8 bases from J, the junction contained 20 bases not matched to a gene. Germline V lookup: CDR1 MDHEN, CDR2 SYDVKM. The CDR3 covers 19 residues. The CDR3 spells CASSLQSQKGQGKSDEQFF. The DNA of the CDR3 is TGTGCCAGCAGTTTACAGAGCCAGAAAGGACAGGGAAAATCAGATGAGCAGTTCTTC.

The rearrangement links TRBV12-5 to TRBJ2-1; 14 nucleotides line up with TRBD2. Germline loops: CDR1 LGHNT, CDR2 FRNRAP. This CDR3 comprises 21 residues. Trimming removed 6 bases from V and 3 bases from J; junction bases left unmatched: 19. The CDR3 DNA is TGTGCTAGTGGCCGCAAGGGACTAGCGGGAGAGTTAATCCACTACTACAATGAGCAGTTCTTC. It encodes CASGRKGLAGELIHYYNEQFF. Drawing the rest from reference TRBV12-5 and TRBJ2-1, the complete variable domain is DARVTQTPRHKVTEMGQEVTMRCQPILGHNTVFWYRQTMMQGLELLAYFRNRAPLDDSGMPKDRFSAEMPDATLATLKIQPSEPRDSAVYFCASGRKGLAGELIHYYNEQFFGPGTRLTVL.

This rearrangement joins TRBV7-2 to TRBJ1-4; TRBD1 might be the D (5 bases). CDR3 length equals 15 residues. Germline-derived CDR1 and CDR2 are SGHTA and FQGNSA. V lost 4 bases, J lost 5 bases, and 14 bases lay in between. The CDR3 here is CASSSTGGRNEKLFF. The CDR3 bases are TGTGCCAGCAGCTCCACGGGGGGAAGAAATGAAAAACTGTTTTTT.

J is TRBJ2-1 and V is TRBV19, with no clear D. V lost 4 bases and J lost 5, with 18 bases in between. The CDR3 totals 16 residues. Looked up from germline, CDR1 is LNHDA and CDR2 is SQIVND (reference sequence). The CDR3 is CASSTYSAPNHNEQFF. CDR3 bases: TGTGCCAGTAGTACCTACTCCGCGCCGAACCACAATGAGCAGTTCTTC.

This chain joins TRBV10-1 and TRBJ2-4; D perhaps matches TRBD1 (6 bases). The germline V and J ends were trimmed by 9 bases and 1 base, with 16 bases remaining between them. Germline CDR1 WNHNN, CDR2 SYGVQD (reference sequence). The CDR3 extends over 15 amino acids. As DNA, the CDR3 is TGCGCCAGGGTACAGGGATGTCCGGCCAAAAACATTCAGTACTTC. Its protein is CARVQGCPAKNIQYF.

The chain uses TRBV7-3 and TRBJ1-5; D is perhaps TRBD1 (6 bases). The CDR3 is 14 residues long. Per germline, CDR1 SGHTA and CDR2 FQGTGA. Trimming left V 5 bases short and J 7 bases short, with 15 bases between. The CDR3 protein is CASSPSGAGQPQHF. The CDR3 DNA reads as TGTGCCAGCAGCCCCTCGGGGGCAGGGCAGCCCCAGCATTTT. Together with reference TRBV7-3 and TRBJ1-5, the CDR3 gives the full variable domain: GAGVSQTPSNKVTEKGKYVELRCDPISGHTALYWYRQSLGQGPEFLIYFQGTGAADDSGLPNDRFFAVRPEGSVSTLKIQRTERGDSAVYLCASSPSGAGQPQHFGDGTRLSIL.

The gene calls are TRBV6-5 and TRBJ1-6; D remains ambiguous. Germline assignment: CDR1 MNHEY and CDR2 SVGAGI. V shed 2 bases and J shed 5 bases, with 7 bases lying between them. The CDR3 consists of 14 residues. CDR3 DNA sequence: TGTGCCAGCAGTTACCTAGCTAATAATTCACCCCTCCACTTT. It yields the protein CASSYLANNSPLHF.